This record looks at one T cell receptor (beta chain) sequence and its context. Its antigen is not identified. This PCR relied on a set of 60 Vbeta primers and 13 Jbeta primers. This table comes from immunoSEQ multiplex PCR, and its TCRdb copy is limited to in-frame clones, with some not included. The sample shows some 120,000 clones, around two thirds of them seen only once. The data stem from a study of cytomegalovirus exposure and HLA in healthy donors. Study-level results: There were a few CMV-associated chains whose specificity for CMV antigens was confirmed in vitro. Trimming of TCR beta V- and J-genes showed a link, identified in a later analysis, to a missense DCLRE1C variant. In a later analysis, several top co-occurrence clusters appeared linked to parvovirus B19, influenza, CMV and Epstein-Barr virus.

Each donor was healthy, and each was a bone marrow donor. Germline trimming cut 6 bases from V and 5 bases from J; bases unmatched to any gene: 11. CDR3 length equals 15 residues. Germline-derived CDR1 and CDR2 are MGHDK and SYGVNS. The rearrangement joins TRBV25-1 to TRBJ1-1, with 8 nucleotides matching TRBD1. The sample was PBMCs. The TCR sequence derives from a woman in her 40s in good health and CMV-seropositive. In nucleotides, the CDR3 is TGTGCCAGCAGCCCCGCGGACAGGGTATTTACTGAAGCTTTCTTT. Translation gives CASSPADRVFTEAFF.